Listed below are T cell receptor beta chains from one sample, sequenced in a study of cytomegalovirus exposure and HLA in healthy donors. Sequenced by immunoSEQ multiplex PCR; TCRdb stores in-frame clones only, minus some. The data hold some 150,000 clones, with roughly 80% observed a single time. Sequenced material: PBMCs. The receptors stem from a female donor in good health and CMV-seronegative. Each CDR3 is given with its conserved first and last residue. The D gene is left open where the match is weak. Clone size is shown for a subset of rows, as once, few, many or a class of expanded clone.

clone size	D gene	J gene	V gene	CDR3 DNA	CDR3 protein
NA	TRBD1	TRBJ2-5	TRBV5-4	TGTGCCAGCAGCATCGACAGGGGTGAGCAGTACTTC	CASSIDRGEQYF
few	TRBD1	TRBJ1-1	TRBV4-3	TGCGCCAGCAGCCAAGTCGACAGGGGGAACGGTGAAGCTTTCTTT	CASSQVDRGNGEAFF
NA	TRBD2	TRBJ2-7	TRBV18	TGTGCCAGCTCACCACCGGGACTAGCCTACGAGCAGTACTTC	CASSPPGLAYEQYF
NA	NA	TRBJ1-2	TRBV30	TGTGCCTGGAGCCCCCAAAACTATGGCTACACCTTC	CAWSPQNYGYTF
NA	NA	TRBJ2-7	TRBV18	TGTGCCAGCTCACCTACCGTCAAACTGTACGAGCAGTACTTC	CASSPTVKLYEQYF
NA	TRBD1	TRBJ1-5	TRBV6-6	TGTGCCAGCAACGGACAGGGGGCGCAGCCCCAGCATTTT	CASNGQGAQPQHF
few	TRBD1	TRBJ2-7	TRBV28	TGTGCCAGCAGATGGACAGGGGACAGCTCCTACGAGCAGTACTTC	CASRWTGDSSYEQYF
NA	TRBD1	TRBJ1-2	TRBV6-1	TGTGCCAGCAGGGGGACAGGATCGCGCTATGGCTACACCTTC	CASRGTGSRYGYTF
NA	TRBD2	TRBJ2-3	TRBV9	TGTGCCAGCAGCGTAGTGTCTAGCGGGGGGGCAGATACGCAGTATTTT	CASSVVSSGGADTQYF
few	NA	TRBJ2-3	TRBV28	TGTGCCAGCAGTGATAGACTAGGTGCAGATACGCAGTATTTT	CASSDRLGADTQYF
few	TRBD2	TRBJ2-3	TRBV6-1	TGTGCCAGCAGTGGGACTAGCGGGAGCCCAGATACGCAGTATTTT	CASSGTSGSPDTQYF
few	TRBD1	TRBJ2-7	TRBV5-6	TGTGCCAGCAGCTTCATGGACAGGGCCTACGAGCAGTACTTC	CASSFMDRAYEQYF
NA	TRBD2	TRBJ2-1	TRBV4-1	TGCGCCAGCAGCCAAGGAACTAGCGGGTTTTCGGGCTACAATGAGCAGTTCTTC	CASSQGTSGFSGYNEQFF